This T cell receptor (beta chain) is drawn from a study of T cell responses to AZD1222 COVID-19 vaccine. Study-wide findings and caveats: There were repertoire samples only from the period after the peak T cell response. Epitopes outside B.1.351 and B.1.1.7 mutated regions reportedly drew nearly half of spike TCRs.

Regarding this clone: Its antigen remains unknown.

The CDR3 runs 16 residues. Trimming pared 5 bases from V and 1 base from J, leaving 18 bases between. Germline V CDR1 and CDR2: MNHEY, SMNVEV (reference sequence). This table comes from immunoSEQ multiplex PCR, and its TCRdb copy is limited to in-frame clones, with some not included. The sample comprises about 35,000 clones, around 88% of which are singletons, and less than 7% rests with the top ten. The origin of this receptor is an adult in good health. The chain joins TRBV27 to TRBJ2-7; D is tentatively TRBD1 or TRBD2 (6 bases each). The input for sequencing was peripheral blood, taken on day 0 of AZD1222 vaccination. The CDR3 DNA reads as TGTGCCAGCAGTCCGAGGGGGAGCGGGCCATCCTACGAGCAGTACTTC. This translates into CASSPRGSGPSYEQYF.